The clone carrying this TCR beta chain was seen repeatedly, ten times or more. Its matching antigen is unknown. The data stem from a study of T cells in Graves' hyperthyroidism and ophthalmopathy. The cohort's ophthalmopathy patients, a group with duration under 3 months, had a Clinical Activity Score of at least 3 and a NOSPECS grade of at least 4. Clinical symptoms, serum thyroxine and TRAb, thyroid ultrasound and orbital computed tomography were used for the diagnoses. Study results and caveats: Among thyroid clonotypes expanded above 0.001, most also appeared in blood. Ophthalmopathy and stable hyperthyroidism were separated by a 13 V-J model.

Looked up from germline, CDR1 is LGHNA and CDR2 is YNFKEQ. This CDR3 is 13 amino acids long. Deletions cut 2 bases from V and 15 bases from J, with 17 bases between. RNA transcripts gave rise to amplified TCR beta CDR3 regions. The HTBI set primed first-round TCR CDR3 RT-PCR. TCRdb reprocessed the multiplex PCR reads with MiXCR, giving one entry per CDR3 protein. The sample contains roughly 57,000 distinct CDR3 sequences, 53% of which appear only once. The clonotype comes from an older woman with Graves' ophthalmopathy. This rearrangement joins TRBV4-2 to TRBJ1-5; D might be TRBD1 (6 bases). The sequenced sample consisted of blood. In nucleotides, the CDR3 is TGTGCCAGCAGCCAACGGTTCCGGGACACTCTGCATTTT. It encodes CASSQRFRDTLHF.